The 6 T cell receptor beta chains given below trace back to one sample, sequenced in a study of T-cell memory formation after mild COVID-19. Using its own MiXCR run on the 5' RACE reads, TCRdb lists one record per CDR3 protein. This table has about 440,000 distinct CDR3 sequences, about 20% appearing once. The sample comprised PBMCs or a T cell subset sorted from them (not recorded which). The receptors stem from an adult woman who had mild COVID-19 (a few samples of this study predate the infection). Cell type and time point are not known.

V is TRBV15 and J is TRBJ2-3; 12 nucleotides line up with TRBD2. Losses at the gene ends were 2 bases for V and 0 bases for J; bases not matched to a gene: 9. The germline V gene encodes CDR1 LNHNV and CDR2 YYDKDF (reference sequence). This CDR3 comprises 19 residues. CDR3 DNA sequence: TGTGCCACCAGCAGAAAACGGAGGACTAGCGGGGTTAGCACAGATACGCAGTATTTT. Its protein product is CATSRKRRTSGVSTDTQYF.

A few counts support this clonotype. The rearrangement joins TRBV5-1 to TRBJ1-2; unclear D gene. V gave up 2 bases and J gave up 5 bases, with 7 bases separating them. The CDR3 extends over 12 amino acids. Germline assignment: CDR1 SGHRS and CDR2 YFSETQ. The CDR3 DNA reads as TGCGCCAGCAGCTTCGGGGAATATGGCTACACCTTC. Amino acid sequence: CASSFGEYGYTF.

The chain employs TRBV10-3 and TRBJ1-2; weak D call: TRBD1 (5 bases). Trimming took 6 bases from V and 4 from J, leaving 12 bases between them. Germline values: CDR1 ENHRY, CDR2 SYGVKD. The CDR3 runs to 13 residues. The CDR3 spells CAISADRLYGYTF. Here the CDR3 DNA reads TGTGCCATCAGCGCAGACAGACTCTATGGCTACACCTTC.

This clonotype was counted between two and nine times. V and J are TRBV3-1 and TRBJ1-5; 12 bases map to TRBD1. Germline-derived CDR1 and CDR2 are LGHDT and YNNKEL (reference sequence). The V segment lost 4 bases and the J segment 13 bases; nucleotides outside the gene matches: 8. This CDR3 has 14 amino acids. The CDR3 region is CASSLSGQGAPQHF. The DNA of the CDR3 is TGTGCCAGCAGCCTTTCGGGACAGGGGGCCCCTCAGCATTTT.

In this sample, this clonotype turned up a few times. The chain is built from TRBV6-5 and TRBJ2-7; 10 bases line up with TRBD1. CDR3 length equals 13 residues. Trimming cost V 6 bases and J 4 bases; bases outside gene matches: 3. Looked up from germline, CDR1 is MNHEY and CDR2 is SVGAGI. CDR3 sequence (DNA): TGTGCCAGCAGGACAGGGGGCATATACGAGCAGTACTTC. Protein sequence: CASRTGGIYEQYF.

DNA for the CDR3: TGCGCCAGCAGCTTGCGGCTAGAGTACAATGAGCAGTTCTTC. It specifies CASSLRLEYNEQFF. This rearrangement joins TRBV5-1 to TRBJ2-1, with D unresolved. CDR1 and CDR2 (germline): SGHRS, YFSETQ. The CDR3 contains 14 residues. V was shortened by 1 base and J by 4 bases, with 9 bases between the two germline ends.